Shown below are 15 T cell receptor beta chains from a single sample sequenced in a study of CD8+CD57+ T cells in acquired aplastic anemia. Patients chosen for sequencing had shown CD8+CD57+ cell expansion by flow cytometry. TCR beta VDJ combinations and CDR3 sequences were profiled from genomic DNA. TCRdb re-derived calls from the reads in MiXCR, one entry per CDR3 protein. Of more than 150,000 distinct CDR3 sequences listed, around 50% are singletons. The sequencing input was sorted CD4+, CD8+, or CD8+CD57+ T cells (not recorded which) from PBMCs. Receptors were obtained from a human donor with aplastic anemia.

For the CDR3, the DNA is TGCAGCTTGTCGGAGGACACTGAAGCTTTCTTT. It specifies CSLSEDTEAFF. This chain joins TRBV29-1 and TRBJ1-1; D is ambiguous. The V end lost 8 bases, the J end lost 3 bases, and 10 bases lay between the germline ends. The germline V gene encodes CDR1 SQVTM and CDR2 ANQGSEA. This CDR3 has 11 amino acids.

Points on this clonotype: The final CDR3 position lacks the conserved phenylalanine or tryptophan, pointing to a likely read error. This chain uses TRBV3-1 with TRBJ2-2, with D perhaps matching TRBD2 (6 bases). The CDR3 length is 14 residues. Germline CDR1 LGHDT, CDR2 YNNKEL (reference sequence). CDR3 nucleotides: TGTGCCAGCAGCCTCAAGCGGCGGGGCGGGGATCTGTTTCTT. Amino acids: CASSLKRRGGDLFL.

The genes are TRBV20-1 and TRBJ2-7; D is possibly TRBD1 or TRBD2 (5 bases each). The CDR3 extends over 11 amino acids. Looked up from germline, CDR1 is DFQATT and CDR2 is SNEGSKA (reference sequence). The CDR3 nucleotides are TGCAGCCAGAAGAGGGGTTACGAGCAGTACTTC. Translation gives CSQKRGYEQYF.

The chain carries TRBV5-1 and TRBJ2-3; a weak D match, TRBD2 (6 bases). The germline CDR1 and CDR2 sequences are SGHRS and YFSETQ. The CDR3 runs 14 residues. Trimming pared 4 bases from V and 2 bases from J, leaving 11 bases between. CDR3 nucleotide sequence: TGCGCCAGCAGCCACGGGACTCCCACAGATACGCAGTATTTT. Amino acids: CASSHGTPTDTQYF.

This clonotype was observed at least ten times. This sequence joins TRBV20-1 and TRBJ2-5; TRBD2 agrees at 10 bases. The length of the CDR3 is 16 residues. The J segment lost 4 bases and the V segment lost 3 bases, leaving 11 bases of the junction unmatched. Germline V CDR1 and CDR2: DFQATT, SNEGSKA (reference sequence). CDR3 protein: CSARPSGGLSRETQYF. CDR3 nucleotides: TGCAGTGCTAGGCCTAGCGGGGGCCTCTCTCGAGAGACCCAGTACTTC.

This clonotype was seen ten or more times. This chain links TRBV5-6 with TRBJ1-2; D ambiguous. Per germline, CDR1 SGHDT and CDR2 YYEEEE. The CDR3 consists of 12 residues. Trimming removed 4 bases from V and 4 bases from J, with 8 bases in between. The CDR3 DNA is TGTGCCAGCAGCGATAGTCGCTATGGCTACACCTTC. Its protein is CASSDSRYGYTF. Complete variable domain (other parts from reference TRBV5-6 and TRBJ1-2): DAGVTQSPTHLIKTRGQQVTLRCSPKSGHDTVSWYQQALGQGPQFIFQYYEEEERQRGNFPDRFSGHQFPNYSSELNVNALLLGDSALYLCASSDSRYGYTFGSGTRLTVV.

The chain is built from TRBV4-2 and TRBJ2-1, with 10 bases that match TRBD2. The CDR3 extends over 16 amino acids. Germline V gene lookup returns CDR1 LGHNA and CDR2 YNFKEQ. With V trimmed by 6 bases and J by 6 bases, 11 bases remained unmatched. The CDR3 nucleotides read TGTGCCAGCAGGGCTACTAGCGGGGCTTTCTGCAATGAGCAGTTCTTC. Translating gives CASRATSGAFCNEQFF.

This chain links TRBV5-1 with TRBJ1-1; TRBD1 matches at 12 bases. Trimming at V came to 4 bases and at J to 7 bases, leaving 11 bases not matched to a gene. CDR3 length equals 16 residues. The germline CDR1 and CDR2 sequences are SGHRS and YFSETQ. CDR3: CASSQKGTGGSSEAFF. The CDR3 DNA reads TGCGCCAGCAGCCAAAAAGGGACAGGGGGCTCGAGTGAAGCTTTCTTT.

Notes on this clonotype: A clone one base away is much larger, so this may be a read error. This chain connects TRBV6-1 to TRBJ1-1, with D perhaps TRBD1 (5 bases). The CDR3 loop spans 12 amino acids. Germline values: CDR1 MNHNS, CDR2 SASEGT. V gave up 10 bases and J gave up 6 bases, with 15 bases separating them. The CDR3, as DNA: TGTGCCAACAGGCAGAGTAGGGCTGAAGCTTTCTTT. Translation: CANRQSRAEAFF.

This rearrangement joins TRBV28 to TRBJ1-1; no clear D gene. This CDR3 spans 15 amino acids. Trimming cost V 2 bases and J 9 bases, with 19 bases left between them. Germline loops: CDR1 MDHEN, CDR2 SYDVKM. CDR3 coding DNA: TGTGCCAGCAGTTTAGGGATAGGGCCGACTCTGAAAGCTTTCTTT. As protein: CASSLGIGPTLKAFF.

In regard to this clonotype: A much larger clone lies a single base off, so this may be a read error. The chain couples TRBV12-3 or TRBV12-4 to TRBJ2-1; D perhaps matches TRBD2 (6 bases). V was pared by 6 bases and J by 14 bases, with 14 bases between. This CDR3 has 11 residues. CDR3 in amino acids: CASRTGLREFF. The DNA for the CDR3 is TGTGCCAGCAGGACGGGACTCCGCGAGTTCTTC.

This clonotype was seen ten or more times. The rearrangement links TRBV20-1 to TRBJ1-4; D ambiguous. This CDR3 is 11 amino acids long. The germline V gene has CDR1 DFQATT and CDR2 SNEGSKA (reference sequence). The V end lost 6 bases, the J end lost 3 bases, and 5 bases lay between the germline ends. In nucleotides, the CDR3 is TGCAGTGCAGGGCCTAATGAAAAACTGTTTTTT. Protein sequence: CSAGPNEKLFF.

This clonotype was counted ten times or more. The genes are TRBV7-9 and TRBJ1-2, with no clear D. This CDR3 is 13 amino acids long. The germline CDR1 and CDR2 sequences are SEHNR and FQNEAQ (reference sequence). V lost 2 bases and J lost 8, with 12 bases in between. CDR3 protein: CASSLIDFAGYTF. The CDR3 region has the DNA TGTGCCAGCAGCTTAATTGACTTCGCCGGCTACACCTTC.

This chain joins TRBV2 and TRBJ1-2; 7 positions agree with TRBD1. V shed 3 bases and J 0 bases; nucleotides not matched to a gene: 4. The CDR3 sequence is 15 residues long. Germline assignment: CDR1 SNHLY and CDR2 FYNNEI. The CDR3 loop reads CASSDRGGANYGYTF. As DNA, the CDR3 is TGTGCCAGCAGTGACAGGGGGGGAGCTAACTATGGCTACACCTTC.

In regard to this clonotype: With a much larger clone just one base away, this may be a read error. The V call is TRBV4-1, the J call TRBJ1-2, with D possibly TRBD1 on 6 matching bases. CDR3 length: 15 amino acids. Trimming pared 1 base from V and 5 bases from J, leaving 14 bases between. In germline, CDR1 is MGHRA, CDR2 YSYEKL. CDR3 in amino acids: CASSQGLQGRYGYTF. Written as DNA, the CDR3 is TGCGCCAGCAGCCAAGGTCTCCAGGGGAGGTATGGCTACACCTTC.